This is a list of T cell receptor beta chains from one sample in a study of blood T cell repertoires in COVID-19. TCRdb's table, derived via immunoSEQ multiplex PCR, lists solely in-frame clones and lacks some. The repertoire holds some 300,000 clones, with just under 90% as singletons. Sequencing was performed on PBMCs or T cells enriched from blood (not recorded which). The source is a woman between 45 and 65 years old who had been exposed to COVID-19. The CDR3 runs from the conserved cysteine through the conserved F or W. Fields, in order: D gene, J gene, clone size, V gene, CDR3 DNA, CDR3 protein. A D gene is named only where the DNA matches it firmly. The size field is filled for only some rows; it gives once, few, many or a size class.

TRBD2,TRBJ2-7,-,TRBV19,TGTGCCAGTAGTATAAGTGGGGGGGTCGGAAGCTCCTACGAGCAGTACTTC,CASSISGGVGSSYEQYF
-,TRBJ2-7,-,TRBV6-5,TGTGCCAGCAGTAACGGGCAGGGGGGCATCTACGAGCAGTACTTC,CASSNGQGGIYEQYF
TRBD2,TRBJ2-7,-,TRBV5-1,TGCGCCAGCAGCGGCGGGGGTACCACCTACGAGCAGTACTTC,CASSGGGTTYEQYF
TRBD1,TRBJ2-7,-,TRBV7-8,TGTGCCAGCAGCTTTGCCGGGACAGGGGGTGAGCAGTACTTC,CASSFAGTGGEQYF
-,TRBJ2-5,-,TRBV5-1,TGCGCCAGCAGCTTGGATTGGACTTTAGCCCAGTACTTC,CASSLDWTLAQYF
-,TRBJ2-5,-,TRBV3-1/TRBV3-2,TGTGCCAGCAGCTATCGGGGGGCCGGGGAGACCCAGTACTTC,CASSYRGAGETQYF
-,TRBJ1-1,-,TRBV3-1/TRBV3-2,TGTGCCAGCAGCCCCCCCGGCGGAAGAGCTTTCTTT,CASSPPGGRAFF
TRBD2,TRBJ2-3,-,TRBV28,TGTGCCAGCAGTCCGCTAGCGGGGGGGAATACGCAGTATTTT,CASSPLAGGNTQYF
-,TRBJ2-2,-,TRBV3-1/TRBV3-2,TGTGCCAGCAGCCAGCCGGGGGCCGGGGAGCTGTTTTTT,CASSQPGAGELFF
-,TRBJ2-3,once,TRBV21-1,TGTGCCAGCAGCAAAAAGGGACAGGGAGAAATCACAGATACGCAGTATTTT,CASSKKGQGEITDTQYF
-,TRBJ1-1,-,TRBV19,TGTGCCAGTACGCGTTTGGCTCAACCTCGGGGAGCTTTCTTT,CASTRLAQPRGAFF
TRBD1,TRBJ2-6,many,TRBV5-1,TGCGCCAGCAGCTTGGCAGGGGGCAATGGTGGAGGGAACGTCCTGACTTTC,CASSLAGGNGGGNVLTF
-,TRBJ1-5,-,TRBV27,TGTGCCAGCAGTGGCCAGGGCAATCAGCCCCAGCATTTT,CASSGQGNQPQHF
-,TRBJ1-1,-,TRBV18,TGTGCCAGCTCACCACCGGCTCGGGGAAGAGGTGAAGCTTTCTTT,CASSPPARGRGEAFF
-,TRBJ1-1,once,TRBV7-2,TGTGCCAGCAGCTTAGATTCGGGAGTTGGCACTGAAGCTTTCTTT,CASSLDSGVGTEAFF
-,TRBJ1-4,-,TRBV7-2,TGTGCCAGCAGCTTAGGAGGGAATGAAAAACTGTTTTTT,CASSLGGNEKLFF
-,TRBJ1-4,-,TRBV5-4,TGTGCCAGCAGACAGGGTATAGGCGAAAAACTGTTTTTT,CASRQGIGEKLFF
-,TRBJ1-2,-,TRBV7-9,TGTGCCAGCAGCTTAGTAGGAGGAGAGGGCTATGGCTACACCTTC,CASSLVGGEGYGYTF
-,TRBJ1-1,-,TRBV11-3,TGTGCCAGCAGCCTGGCAGGAACGAACACTGAAGCTTTCTTT,CASSLAGTNTEAFF
TRBD2,TRBJ2-5,-,TRBV6-2/TRBV6-3,TGTGCCAGCAGTTCTATTCTAGCGGGGGGTTGGGAGACCCAGTACTTC,CASSSILAGGWETQYF
TRBD1,TRBJ2-7,few,TRBV7-9,TGTGCCAGCAGCTTAGAAGGGAGTGTCGGACAGGGCTACGAGCAGTACTTC,CASSLEGSVGQGYEQYF
TRBD1,TRBJ2-7,-,TRBV7-8,TGTGCCAGCAGCCCAGGACAGGGGGCCTACGAGCAGTACTTC,CASSPGQGAYEQYF
-,TRBJ2-1,once,TRBV24-1,TGTGCCACCAGTAGGGGGCCCAGGGGGGAAATAGATGAGCAGTTCTTC,CATSRGPRGEIDEQFF
TRBD1,TRBJ1-1,-,TRBV28,TGTGCCAGCATGGGACAGCTGAACACTGAAGCTTTCTTT,CASMGQLNTEAFF
-,TRBJ1-2,once,TRBV30,TGTGCCTGGAGTAGAATCACAGACCTTAACTATGGCTACACCTTC,CAWSRITDLNYGYTF
-,TRBJ1-6,-,TRBV30,TGTGCCTGGAGTCCAAACTACTCGGGTTCACCCCTCCACTTT,CAWSPNYSGSPLHF
-,TRBJ2-7,few,TRBV28,TGTGCCAGCAGTTTTAGCCGCGTCTACTCCTACGAGCAGTACTTC,CASSFSRVYSYEQYF
TRBD2,TRBJ2-2,few,TRBV30,TGTGCCTGGAGTTGGATTAGCGGGGGGGCCGGGGAGCTGTTTTTT,CAWSWISGGAGELFF
-,TRBJ2-7,few,TRBV29-1,TGCAGCGTTGAAGGGGACACCTACGAGCAGTACTTC,CSVEGDTYEQYF
TRBD1,TRBJ2-7,few,TRBV19,TGTGCCAGTAGTGCCCTGACAGGGACCACCTACGAGCAGTACTTC,CASSALTGTTYEQYF
TRBD1,TRBJ2-5,-,TRBV14,TGTGCCAGCAGAGGGACAGGGGTTTCGACCCAGTACTTC,CASRGTGVSTQYF
TRBD1,TRBJ2-7,-,TRBV5-5,TGTGCCAGCAGCCTAGACAGGGGGGTTGGCGAGCAGTACTTC,CASSLDRGVGEQYF
-,TRBJ1-6,-,TRBV4-2,TGTGCCAGCAGCCAAGAAGATCGGGGTTTAGGCTCACCCCTCCACTTT,CASSQEDRGLGSPLHF
-,TRBJ2-1,-,TRBV5-1,TGCGCCAGCAGCTTGGGACAGGCGTACAATGAGCAGTTCTTC,CASSLGQAYNEQFF
-,TRBJ1-5,-,TRBV28,TGTGCCACCCACGAGCTAGATAGAAATCAGCCCCAGCATTTT,CATHELDRNQPQHF
TRBD1,TRBJ2-4,-,TRBV3-1/TRBV3-2,TGTGCCAGCAGCCTGACAGGGTTGAGGTCCATTCAGTACTTC,CASSLTGLRSIQYF
TRBD1,TRBJ1-2,-,TRBV11-2,TGTGCCAGCAGTTCTAGGACAGGGGGGAGCTATGGCTACACCTTC,CASSSRTGGSYGYTF
TRBD1,TRBJ1-4,-,TRBV3-1/TRBV3-2,TGTGCCAGCAGCCAACCCGGACAGGGGGGTGAACTGTTTTTT,CASSQPGQGGELFF
-,TRBJ2-7,-,TRBV4-1,TGCGCCAGCAGCCAAGAAACTACACCTCAACTCTCCTACGAGCAGTACTTC,CASSQETTPQLSYEQYF
-,TRBJ1-3,-,TRBV2,TGTGCCAGCAGCCTGAATATTGGGGGCACTGGAAACACCATATATTTT,CASSLNIGGTGNTIYF
-,TRBJ1-2,-,TRBV28,TGTGCCAGCAGCTCCGGTGGACAGAGACACTATGGCTACACCTTC,CASSSGGQRHYGYTF
-,TRBJ2-5,-,TRBV30,TGTGCCTGGCTCCGGACAGAGCAAGAGACCCAGTACTTC,CAWLRTEQETQYF
TRBD2,TRBJ2-5,-,TRBV27,TGTGCCAGCAGTTTCAAGCGGGGGGTCCAGGAGACCCAGTACTTC,CASSFKRGVQETQYF
TRBD1,TRBJ1-4,-,TRBV4-2,TGTGCCAGCAGCCTTGAGCCCCAGGGGGCGAGTGAAAAACTGTTTTTT,CASSLEPQGASEKLFF
-,TRBJ1-4,-,TRBV6-5,TGTGCCAGCAGCCACCAAGACAGGACCGATGAAAAACTGTTTTTT,CASSHQDRTDEKLFF
-,TRBJ2-2,-,TRBV30,TGTGCCTGGCACAGCAAAAACACCGGGGAGCTGTTTTTT,CAWHSKNTGELFF
TRBD1,TRBJ1-5,few,TRBV28,TGTGCCAGCAGTTTTTTTGGCAGGGGGTTCGGTCAGCCCCAGCATTTT,CASSFFGRGFGQPQHF
-,TRBJ2-7,few,TRBV19,TGTGCCAGTAGCCGGGATCGGACAGTCTTATCCTACGAGCAGTACTTC,CASSRDRTVLSYEQYF
TRBD1,TRBJ1-6,-,TRBV28,TGTGCCAGCAGTTTCAGGGACAGGGGCCTTGGGTACTATAATTCACCCCTCCACTTT,CASSFRDRGLGYYNSPLHF
-,TRBJ2-5,-,TRBV28,TGTGCCAGCAGTTCAGTCAGCGGCCTGGAGACCCAGTACTTC,CASSSVSGLETQYF
TRBD1,TRBJ1-1,few,TRBV2,TGTGCCGGCGCCTCGATCAGGGGGTCCACTGAAGCTTTCTTT,CAGASIRGSTEAFF
TRBD1,TRBJ1-5,-,TRBV5-8,TGTGCCAGCAGCCGCTTTAGACAGGGGGGGAATCAGCCCCAGCATTTT,CASSRFRQGGNQPQHF
TRBD2,TRBJ2-2,-,TRBV30,TGTGCCTGGATTCGTAGCGGGGGGAACACCGGGGAGCTGTTTTTT,CAWIRSGGNTGELFF
-,TRBJ2-1,-,TRBV4-1,TGCGCCAGCAGCCAAGATAACACGGGTTACTACAATGAGCAGTTCTTC,CASSQDNTGYYNEQFF